The 23 T cell receptor beta chains below were found in one sample sequenced in a study of T cell responses to AZD1222 COVID-19 vaccine. Clones were sequenced by immunoSEQ multiplex PCR, and TCRdb holds only the in-frame ones, with some missing. Of roughly 190,000 clones listed, approximately 91% are singletons. Here the sequenced sample was peripheral blood, taken on day 0 of AZD1222 vaccination. Receptor source: an adult in good health.

This clone has only one observation. The chain carries TRBV28 and TRBJ1-4, with unresolved D. V lost 8 bases and J lost 8, with 12 bases in between. This CDR3 region has 12 residues. Looked up from germline, CDR1 is MDHEN and CDR2 is SYDVKM. DNA for the CDR3: TGTGCCAGCGGGCGCCTTGGCGAAAAACTGTTTTTT. The encoded protein is CASGRLGEKLFF.

This clone came up a few times. The CDR3 is CASSFGTHDNEQFF. The CDR3 DNA is TGTGCCAGCAGCTTCGGGACGCATGACAATGAGCAGTTCTTC. The chain has TRBV11-2 and TRBJ2-1, with D perhaps given as TRBD1 or TRBD2 (5 bases each). This CDR3 contains 14 residues. Germline CDR1 reads SGHAT; CDR2 reads FQNNGV. Trimming took off 3 bases at V and 5 bases at J, with 11 bases between the two ends.

The count of this clone is one. This sequence joins TRBV14 and TRBJ2-5; D not certain. Trimming removed 3 bases from V and 2 bases from J, with 10 bases in between. Germline V gives CDR1 SGHDN, CDR2 FVKESK. This CDR3 contains 14 residues. The CDR3 region has the DNA TGTGCCAGCAGCCAGTGGAGTTCTCAAGAGACCCAGTACTTC. Its protein product is CASSQWSSQETQYF. Combining the CDR3 with reference TRBV14 and TRBJ2-5 gives the whole variable domain EAGVTQFPSHSVIEKGQTVTLRCDPISGHDNLYWYRRVMGKEIKFLLHFVKESKQDESGMPNNRFLAERTGGTYSTLKVQPAELEDSGVYFCASSQWSSQETQYFGPGTRLLVL.

The V and J genes are TRBV5-6 and TRBJ2-5; D possibly corresponds to TRBD1 (5 bases). The CDR3 has 16 amino acids. Germline V CDR1 and CDR2: SGHDT, YYEEEE. V lost 3 bases to trimming and J lost 2 bases, with 17 bases between them. The DNA of the CDR3 is TGTGCCAGCAGCTCTCACGACAGCCTCTCACAAGAGACCCAGTACTTC. As protein: CASSSHDSLSQETQYF.

This sequence joins TRBV6-6 and TRBJ2-7; D is uncertain. V was clipped by 2 bases and J by 0 bases, with 2 bases between them. CDR3 length equals 12 residues. Germline V gene sequence: CDR1 MNHNY, CDR2 SVGAGI (reference sequence). The CDR3: CASSYDSYEQYF. DNA of the CDR3: TGTGCCAGCAGTTACGACTCCTACGAGCAGTACTTC.

The chain uses TRBV28 and TRBJ2-3, with 8 bases lining up with TRBD1. Germline V lookup: CDR1 MDHEN, CDR2 SYDVKM. The CDR3 consists of 15 residues. V trimming: 3 bases; J trimming: 1 base; junction bases outside the gene matches: 3. The CDR3 is CASSFPTGGTDTQYF. CDR3 DNA: TGTGCCAGCAGTTTTCCGACAGGGGGCACAGATACGCAGTATTTT.

The chain's CDR3 is CASSEKTVPYGYTF. The DNA for the CDR3 is TGTGCCAGCAGTGAAAAGACAGTCCCATATGGCTACACCTTC. The chain has TRBV25-1 and TRBJ1-2; a weak D match, TRBD1 (5 bases). V lost 2 bases and J lost 5, with 12 bases in between. The CDR3 runs 14 residues. Germline CDR1 and CDR2: MGHDK and SYGVNS.

This chain joins TRBV7-9 and TRBJ1-1; 7 nucleotides agree with TRBD1. CDR3 length: 15 residues. J was trimmed by 7 bases and V by 1 base; bases with no gene match: 9. From germline, CDR1 is SEHNR and CDR2 FQNEAQ (reference sequence). The DNA for the CDR3 is TGTGCCAGCAGCTTAGTAGCAACAGGGGAAGGTGAAGCTTTCTTT. Residues: CASSLVATGEGEAFF.

Turning to this clone: The same CDR3 is also encoded by other DNA sequences in this sample. The CDR3 is CASSPGGSPYEQYF. The DNA of the CDR3 is TGTGCCAGCAGCCCGGGGGGGTCACCCTACGAGCAGTACTTC. The chain carries TRBV7-2 and TRBJ2-7; 8 bases fit TRBD2. Germline V gene data show CDR1 as SGHTA and CDR2 as FQGNSA. J lost 2 bases, V lost 5 bases, and 5 bases had no gene match. This CDR3 comprises 14 residues.

As concerns this clone: Other nucleotide sequences from this sample produce the same CDR3. This chain connects TRBV28 to TRBJ1-2; TRBD1 matches at 7 bases. The germline V gene encodes CDR1 MDHEN and CDR2 SYDVKM. V was clipped by 5 bases and J by 3 bases; unmatched bases: 0. The CDR3 has 12 amino acids. Written as DNA, the CDR3 is TGTGCCAGCAGTACAGGGGACTATGGCTACACCTTC. It codes for CASSTGDYGYTF.

The chain couples TRBV28 to TRBJ2-1; no clear D gene. The CDR3 has 13 amino acids. The V and J ends lost 3 bases and 7 bases respectively, with 10 bases between them. From germline, CDR1 is MDHEN and CDR2 SYDVKM. CDR3 in amino acids: CASSLLGRNEQFF. The CDR3, as DNA: TGTGCCAGCAGTTTGCTTGGGCGGAATGAGCAGTTCTTC. Full variable domain (rest looked up from reference TRBV28 and TRBJ2-1): DVKVTQSSRYLVKRTGEKVFLECVQDMDHENMFWYRQDPGLGLRLIYFSYDVKMKEKGDIPEGYSVSREKKERFSLILESASTNQTSMYLCASSLLGRNEQFFGPGTRLTVL.

The chain employs TRBV19 and TRBJ2-3; 8 positions match TRBD2. Germline values: CDR1 LNHDA, CDR2 SQIVND (reference sequence). V lost 1 base and J lost 0; bases outside the gene matches: 3. This CDR3 comprises 16 residues. Written as DNA, the CDR3 is TGTGCCAGTAGTATAGGACTAGCGACTAGCACAGATACGCAGTATTTT. This encodes CASSIGLATSTDTQYF.

The rearrangement uses TRBV21-1 and TRBJ2-1; the tabulated D call, TRBD2, remains unverified against the DNA. TRBV21-1 is a listed pseudogene. CDR3 size: 18 residues. The CDR3 sequence: CASSIAGTSGRPYNEQFF. The CDR3 nucleotides are TGTGCCAGCAGCATTGCCGGGACTAGCGGGAGACCCTACAATGAGCAGTTCTTC.

This clone was observed a few times. The chain recombines TRBV2 with TRBJ1-2; maybe TRBD1 (5 bases). The CDR3 sequence is 12 residues long. Germline CDR1 reads SNHLY; CDR2 reads FYNNEI. Trimming removed 6 bases from V and 7 bases from J, with 12 bases in between. CDR3 amino acids: CASRFPGSGYTF. DNA of the CDR3: TGTGCCAGCAGGTTCCCAGGGAGTGGCTACACCTTC.

The rearrangement joins TRBV7-3 to TRBJ2-1, with 13 bases identical to TRBD2. V trimming: 6 bases; J trimming: 7 bases; junction bases outside the gene matches: 9. The V gene's germline CDR1 is SGHTA and CDR2 FQGTGA. CDR3 length equals 16 residues. The CDR3 protein is CASSPLAGGLLNEQFF. The CDR3, as DNA: TGTGCCAGCAGTCCACTAGCGGGAGGGTTGTTGAATGAGCAGTTCTTC.

The genes are TRBV28 and TRBJ2-3, with TRBD2 matching over 9 bases. Unmatched junction bases numbered 11, after V lost 5 bases and J lost 2 bases. The CDR3 totals 17 residues. Germline loops: CDR1 MDHEN, CDR2 SYDVKM. The CDR3 reads CASSRRASGTVTDTQYF. The CDR3 nucleotides are TGTGCCAGCAGTCGCAGAGCTAGCGGGACTGTCACAGATACGCAGTATTTT.

V is TRBV27 and J is TRBJ1-1; D remains ambiguous. CDR1 is MNHEY and CDR2 is SMNVEV in the germline V gene (reference sequence). Trimming removed 7 bases from V and 0 bases from J, with 15 bases in between. CDR3 size: 15 residues. The CDR3 nucleotides read TGTGCCAGCATTAACTCGGGCAGGATGAACACTGAAGCTTTCTTT. Protein product: CASINSGRMNTEAFF.

This rearrangement joins TRBV14 to TRBJ1-5; D possibly corresponds to TRBD1 (5 bases). V gave up 2 bases and J gave up 9 bases, with 23 bases separating them. This CDR3 has 17 amino acids. Germline lookup yields CDR1 SGHDN and CDR2 FVKESK. The CDR3 DNA reads TGTGCCAGCAGCCAAAAGTGGCGGGACCCCGGATATCGGCCCCAGCATTTT. Amino acid sequence: CASSQKWRDPGYRPQHF.

DNA of the CDR3: TGTGCCAGCAGTTTATCCCCTACCTCGGGGAACGAGCAGTACTTC. This codes for CASSLSPTSGNEQYF. The V and J genes are TRBV27 and TRBJ2-7; D might be TRBD2 (5 bases). With 0 bases removed from V and 5 bases from J, the gap between germline ends came to 14 bases. Germline V gene sequence: CDR1 MNHEY, CDR2 SMNVEV (reference sequence). CDR3 size: 15 residues.

Note on this clone: Additional DNA sequences in this sample encode the identical CDR3. The chain uses TRBV12-3 or TRBV12-4 and TRBJ1-1; D possibly corresponds to TRBD1 (5 bases). V lost 3 bases and J lost 1, with 6 bases in between. This CDR3 contains 13 residues. CDR3 loop: CASSLTENTEAFF. Here the CDR3 DNA reads TGTGCCAGCAGTTTGACAGAGAACACTGAAGCTTTCTTT.

The V and J genes are TRBV2 and TRBJ2-1; 8 positions agree with TRBD2. The junction had 11 bases not matched to a gene; V was cut back by 6 bases and J by 4 bases. Germline CDR1 and CDR2: SNHLY and FYNNEI. The CDR3 has 16 residues. The CDR3 DNA reads TGTGCCAGCAGGGTCCGGGTGAGCGGGGGTTACAATGAGCAGTTCTTC. Translating it yields CASRVRVSGGYNEQFF.

This chain joins TRBV3-1 (or the pseudogene TRBV3-2) and TRBJ2-7; TRBD1 matches 7 bases. The CDR3 loop spans 14 amino acids. From germline, CDR1 is LGHDT and CDR2 YNNKEL (reference sequence). Trimming cost V 1 base and J 5 bases; bases outside gene matches: 5. CDR3 residues: CASSQARGTHEQYF. In DNA, the CDR3 is TGTGCCAGCAGCCAAGCCAGGGGGACACACGAGCAGTACTTC.

DNA of the CDR3: TGTGCCAGCAGCTTATATGCCCCCAGGGTTTCTGGAAACACCATATATTTT. This codes for CASSLYAPRVSGNTIYF. The rearrangement links TRBV5-6 to TRBJ1-3; D may be TRBD1 (5 bases). Deletions cut 2 bases from V and 1 base from J, with 16 bases between. Germline V gene data show CDR1 as SGHDT and CDR2 as YYEEEE. The CDR3 runs 17 residues.